This T cell receptor (beta chain) was identified in a study of blood T cell repertoires in COVID-19. Looking at the study overall: The United States, Italy and Spain supplied acute and convalescent COVID-19 samples. T cells, B-cell-depleted T cells, or PBMCs provided the cDNA or gDNA that served as material.

The CDR3 loop spans 14 amino acids. V was clipped by 3 bases and J by 4 bases, with 12 bases between them. CDR1 and CDR2 from the germline V gene are LGHDT and YNNKEL (reference sequence). Original handling: Amplification of reference gene primers was used by the study to estimate nucleated cell counts. Sequencing was performed with immunoSEQ multiplex PCR; in TCRdb, only in-frame clones are kept and a portion is missing. That table furnishes V, J and clone size, whereas the DNA furnished D and trimming. The sample lists about 130,000 clones, roughly nine tenths occurring once. Seattle patients were enrolled while actively infected and followed longitudinally.

The sequenced sample consisted of peripheral blood. This receptor was identified in a woman between 70 and 85 years old with COVID-19, enrolled during active disease. V gene TRBV3-1 (or the pseudogene TRBV3-2) combines with J gene TRBJ1-1; weak D call: TRBD1 (6 bases). The CDR3 loop is CASSQGGGFTEAFF. DNA of the CDR3: TGTGCCAGCAGCCAGGGAGGGGGGTTCACTGAAGCTTTCTTT.